This entry features one T cell receptor (beta chain) sequence. It lacks a known antigen. The CDR3 end lies 3 residues beyond the end of the read and is filled in from the germline J gene. The CDR3 has 15 amino acids, counting the end cysteine and phenylalanine. The DNA shown is the part of the CDR3 that was read: 36 bases, in frame from base 1. V is pruned by 5 bases and J by 2 bases, leaving 8 bases of the junction without a gene match. CDR1 and CDR2, per the germline V gene (reference sequence), are DFQATT and SNEGSKA. Every participant had a single incident cervical HPV16 infection, and women with prevalent HPV16 infections were excluded. Cervical HPV DNA was detected by MY09/MY11 PCR, and genotyping was performed by dot-blot hybridization. Fifteen mL of heparinized blood was centrifuged, after which the buffy coat was aliquoted, frozen at -30 degrees C, and then stored at -80 degrees C. QIAGEN kits were used to extract genomic DNA from buffy coat specimens.

TCR beta CDR3 regions were amplified by multiplex PCR using the immunoSEQ assay from an average of about 1.2 ug genomic DNA per sample. Primer bias was corrected in the assay by using a complete synthetic TCR repertoire to establish an amplification baseline. Amplicons were sequenced on the Illumina platform. On the authors' methods: Sequences were error-corrected by clustering with frequency ratios and a modified nearest-neighbor algorithm and were then analyzed in the immunoSEQ Analyzer with IMGT gene definitions. At each rarefaction depth, TCR richness and evenness were averaged over 20 rarefaction repeats, and samples with fewer sequences than the depth were excluded. Wilcoxon rank sum tests with FDR correction were used to compare relative abundances of V, D and J genes between the groups. Blinded duplicates gave an intraclass correlation of 95.6% for TCR richness and an average of 76.4% across some 69 gene segments. Not all clones reach the TCRdb copy of this immuneACCESS table, which keeps in-frame sequences only. Checked studies attribute under half of the gap to unresolved V genes and leave the rest unexplained. The D gene and trimming were derived from the DNA, and the V and J assignments and clone size from that table. Per the sample table, the count is 31,000 or so clones. Of the sample, 3.5% to 4.5% falls within the top ten clones.

The sample originates from a study of T cells in women clearing cervical HPV infection (dated by TCRdb to the late 2010s). At the level of the whole study: The cases were 20 to 30 women with histologically confirmed HPV16-related CIN3 or worse, and 2 of those women had invasive cancers. For cases, the median interval between lesion detection and blood sampling was more than 130 days, with an interquartile range of about 85 to 210 days. The controls were some 23 women whose single incident HPV16 infection cleared within 12 months with no development of precancer or cancer. Median age was approximately 30 years in cases versus approximately 37 in controls, and baseline characteristics did not differ significantly. Cases and controls were matched on age within five years and on year of sample collection. HLA typing was available for only a few women, so HLA type could not be excluded as a confounder. An exploratory proof-of-principle case-control study, nested within the Guanacaste HPV Natural History Study in Costa Rica, was conducted to compare TCR repertoires across cervical HPV16 outcomes. Blood from cases was collected at the visit where the lesion was first found, while blood from controls was collected once the infection could no longer be detected. The parent cohort enrolled roughly 9,300 women aged 18 or older in Guanacaste, Costa Rica, in about 1993 to 1994 and followed the women for seven years. Five blinded duplicates per group were added as quality controls, giving some 60 samples: around 50 participants and roughly 10 replicates. Study-wide findings and limitations: Because of the cross-sectional design, the study could not determine whether the associations came before infection or resulted from infection, and neither effector/memory subsets nor HPV-specific T cells were isolated. Lower TRBV6-7 relative abundance was observed in cases than in controls (approximately 0.1% versus 0.16%; Bonferroni P = 0.0008). Significantly higher TCR repertoire richness was observed in CIN3+ cases than in controls across sequencing depths, whereas no difference in evenness was found. By combining richness with V gene abundances, random forest classifiers separated cases from controls with an estimated AUC of 0.83. T-cell numbers per sample were unknown, so richness differences could reflect varying T-cell content rather than repertoire biology.

In this chain, TRBV20-1 is recombined with TRBJ2-3; TRBD2 fits 9 bases in the junction. The origin of this receptor is a woman between 18 and 75 years old with a cervical HPV16 infection that either progressed to CIN3+ or cleared (not recorded which). The sequenced material came from blood buffy coat. CDR3 DNA, as far as it was read: TGCAGTGCTCGGGGCGGGGGGGTCGACACAGATACG. Its protein product is CSARGGGVDTDT. In full, the CDR3 reads CSARGGGVDTDTQYF.